Listed below are T cell receptor beta chains from one sample, sequenced in a study of OX40 agonist ivuxolimab in advanced cancers. Produced via immunoSEQ multiplex PCR; TCRdb's table is partial and in-frame only. The sample records about 70,000 clones, roughly 78% being singletons. This specimen was CD4+ or CD8+ T cells sorted from blood, taken in a trial of the OX40 agonist ivuxolimab. The source is an adult with an advanced solid tumor such as melanoma, head and neck, liver or kidney cancer. Both conserved end residues are trimmed from each CDR3. Each record gives: J gene, V gene, CDR3 protein.

j_gene: TRBJ1-5
v_gene: TRBV10-3
CDR3aa: AISESNQPQH

j_gene: TRBJ1-1
v_gene: TRBV19
CDR3aa: ASSMDTEAF

j_gene: TRBJ1-1
v_gene: TRBV28
CDR3aa: ASSSPGQGTEAF

j_gene: TRBJ2-1
v_gene: TRBV14
CDR3aa: ASSQWSTSGGGEQF

j_gene: TRBJ1-6
v_gene: TRBV11-2
CDR3aa: ASSLGGVYNSPLH

j_gene: TRBJ2-1
v_gene: TRBV7-2
CDR3aa: ASSLGLAGRDEQF

j_gene: TRBJ2-3
v_gene: TRBV27
CDR3aa: ASSLSGRVPTDTQY

j_gene: NA
v_gene: TRBV25-1
CDR3aa: ASTTGYEQY

j_gene: TRBJ2-1
v_gene: TRBV28
CDR3aa: ARQGGGHNEQF

j_gene: TRBJ2-3
v_gene: TRBV6-5
CDR3aa: ASSYSRDRGADTQY

j_gene: TRBJ2-2
v_gene: TRBV9
CDR3aa: ASSVGTNTGELF

j_gene: TRBJ2-7
v_gene: TRBV5-1
CDR3aa: ASSLVQGLGGEQY

j_gene: TRBJ1-4
v_gene: TRBV19
CDR3aa: ASSRGRNEKLF

j_gene: TRBJ1-2
v_gene: TRBV19
CDR3aa: ASKYQNYGYT

j_gene: TRBJ1-1
v_gene: TRBV4-3
CDR3aa: ASSQGWNTEAF

j_gene: TRBJ1-1
v_gene: TRBV27
CDR3aa: ASSYEVYTEAF

j_gene: TRBJ1-3
v_gene: TRBV6-5
CDR3aa: ASSYLDGGNTIY

j_gene: TRBJ2-6
v_gene: TRBV4-2
CDR3aa: ASSLDRDRGVLGANVLT

j_gene: TRBJ2-4
v_gene: TRBV11-2
CDR3aa: ASSLVKAGKNIQY

j_gene: TRBJ2-4
v_gene: TRBV29-1
CDR3aa: SALNDNIQY

j_gene: TRBJ2-6
v_gene: TRBV5-1
CDR3aa: ASSRGTGSGANVLT

j_gene: TRBJ1-3
v_gene: TRBV30
CDR3aa: AWRSGSFGNTIY

j_gene: TRBJ2-3
v_gene: TRBV5-1
CDR3aa: ASRGQGATDTQY

j_gene: TRBJ2-7
v_gene: TRBV5-4
CDR3aa: ASSVGGGRYEQY

j_gene: TRBJ1-2
v_gene: TRBV18
CDR3aa: ASSSSPGQGVKYGYT

j_gene: TRBJ1-5
v_gene: TRBV4-1
CDR3aa: ASSQFSREPQH

j_gene: TRBJ2-1
v_gene: TRBV7-2
CDR3aa: ASSLMTGGNYNEQF

j_gene: TRBJ1-1
v_gene: TRBV19
CDR3aa: ASSIGIDGEAF

j_gene: TRBJ1-4
v_gene: TRBV5-4
CDR3aa: ASGNRGLGTNEKLF

j_gene: TRBJ2-2
v_gene: TRBV6-5
CDR3aa: ASSRTLTGELF

j_gene: TRBJ2-2
v_gene: TRBV11-3
CDR3aa: ASSLSGRTGELF

j_gene: TRBJ1-2
v_gene: TRBV2
CDR3aa: ASNGGDYGYT

j_gene: TRBJ1-2
v_gene: TRBV6-5
CDR3aa: ASSYQTYGGYT

j_gene: TRBJ1-2
v_gene: TRBV6-5
CDR3aa: ASSLRGIGYGYT

j_gene: TRBJ2-5
v_gene: TRBV7-9
CDR3aa: ASSLVSSGKRETQY

j_gene: TRBJ2-1
v_gene: TRBV9
CDR3aa: ASSTSGRSYNEQF

j_gene: TRBJ2-1
v_gene: TRBV5-1
CDR3aa: ASSLGGAPRNEQF

j_gene: TRBJ2-2
v_gene: TRBV19
CDR3aa: ASSIPGQAAGELF

j_gene: TRBJ1-2
v_gene: TRBV29-1
CDR3aa: SVAWDRSGYT

j_gene: TRBJ1-1
v_gene: TRBV27
CDR3aa: ASSLIGGLPSNTEAF

j_gene: TRBJ1-4
v_gene: TRBV19
CDR3aa: ASSSGQWNEKLF

j_gene: TRBJ1-2
v_gene: TRBV5-1
CDR3aa: ASSFSGEGYT

j_gene: TRBJ1-1
v_gene: TRBV6-5
CDR3aa: ASSPGMWTEAF

j_gene: TRBJ2-1
v_gene: TRBV6-5
CDR3aa: ASRKSGYNEQF

j_gene: TRBJ2-1
v_gene: TRBV11-2
CDR3aa: ASSLALSQF

j_gene: TRBJ2-5
v_gene: TRBV11-2
CDR3aa: ASRYRTGSETQY